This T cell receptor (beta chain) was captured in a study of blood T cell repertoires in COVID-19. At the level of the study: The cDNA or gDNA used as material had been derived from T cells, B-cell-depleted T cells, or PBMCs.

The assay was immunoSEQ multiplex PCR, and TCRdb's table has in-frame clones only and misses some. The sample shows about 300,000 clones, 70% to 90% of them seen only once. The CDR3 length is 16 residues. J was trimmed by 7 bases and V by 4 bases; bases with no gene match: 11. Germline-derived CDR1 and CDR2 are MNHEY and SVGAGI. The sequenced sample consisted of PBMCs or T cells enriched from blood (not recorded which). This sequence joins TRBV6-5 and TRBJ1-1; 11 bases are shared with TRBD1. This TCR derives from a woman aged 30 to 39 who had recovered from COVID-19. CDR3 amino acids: CASSSRRTGGKGEAFF. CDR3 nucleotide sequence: TGTGCCAGCAGTTCCAGGAGGACAGGGGGCAAGGGTGAAGCTTTCTTT.